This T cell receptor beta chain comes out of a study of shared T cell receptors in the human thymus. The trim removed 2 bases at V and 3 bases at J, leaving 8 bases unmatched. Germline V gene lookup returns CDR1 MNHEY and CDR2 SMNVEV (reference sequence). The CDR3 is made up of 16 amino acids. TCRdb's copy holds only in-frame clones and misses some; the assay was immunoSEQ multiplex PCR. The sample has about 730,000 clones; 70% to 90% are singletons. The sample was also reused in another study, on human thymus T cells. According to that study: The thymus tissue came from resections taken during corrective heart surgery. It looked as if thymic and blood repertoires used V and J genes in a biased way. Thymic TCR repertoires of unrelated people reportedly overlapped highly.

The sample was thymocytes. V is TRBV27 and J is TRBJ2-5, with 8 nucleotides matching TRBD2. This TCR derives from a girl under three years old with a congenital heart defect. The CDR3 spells CASSLGPRGGEETQYF. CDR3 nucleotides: TGTGCCAGCAGTTTAGGGCCCCGGGGGGGGGAAGAGACCCAGTACTTC.